Listed here is a single TCR beta chain. What this receptor recognizes is not known. No base qualities exist here, and no much larger clone lies one base off it. This sample was taken from a study of shared T cell receptors in the human thymus (dated by TCRdb to the early 2020s). In terms of the full investigation: The study examined how the human thymus generates shared, self-reactive T-cell receptor alpha chains.

Receptors were amplified or captured by the immunoSEQ multiplex PCR assay. Not all clones reach the TCRdb copy of this immuneACCESS table, which keeps in-frame sequences only. Checked studies attribute under half of the gap to unresolved V genes and leave the rest unexplained. This sample comprises some 640,000 clones, around 87% of them detected only once. Jointly, the top ten make up 0.0094% of the sample. V is reduced by 7 bases and J by 2 bases, leaving a spacing of 24 bases between them. Spanning cysteine to phenylalanine, the CDR3 consists of 17 amino acids. Just CDR3 DNA is preserved here, 51 bases in frame from base 1. CDR1 and CDR2 were assigned from the germline V gene as MDHEN and SYDVKM. The same sample was also studied in work on human thymus T cells. Per that second paper: In Finland, the donors were immunologically healthy infants who were having open corrective cardiac surgery for congenital heart defects. Thymus tissue was obtained as surgical resects removed during corrective cardiac surgery. Biased V and J gene segment usage appeared to be present in both thymic and peripheral blood repertoires. The related research reported highly overlapping thymic TCR repertoires among unrelated individuals. The study characterized TCR alpha and beta repertoires from eight infant thymus samples and four related peripheral blood samples. Donor ages ranged from roughly 6 to 250 days, and the cohort comprised about six male and a couple of female infants. Thymocytes were mechanically released from the tissue and were stored as pellets of 10-30 million cells at -70 degrees C. A QIAsymphony instrument was used to extract genomic DNA from frozen cell pellets. The immunoSEQ multiplex PCR assay was used to amplify the TCRB and TCRAD loci from a standardized amount of quality-controlled genomic DNA. The V(D)J region was spanned by amplicons of a length sufficient to cover the CDR3 and to identify V and J genes. Amplicon sequencing was performed on an Illumina platform through the commercial immunoSEQ service. Primer bias and sequencing errors were corrected as previously described, and TCRAD and TCRB were defined on the basis of the IMGT database. Analysis of the repertoires was done with immunoSEQ Analyzer 3.0 and VDJTools and included basic statistics, V/J segment usage, diversity estimates, rarefaction and pairwise overlap. Chao1, ChaoE, Efron-Thisted, Shannon and inverse Simpson indices were used to estimate diversity, which was also estimated on datasets down-sampled to the smallest sample. For repertoire overlap, CDR3 nucleotide sequence, V gene and J gene had to match strictly, and clustering was done by Jaccard-based multidimensional scaling. Thymus samples yielded on average around 810,000 unique TCRB clonotypes, compared with 65,000 to 100,000 from blood samples.

The sample was thymocytes. The chain joins TRBV28 to TRBJ2-7; TRBD2 is a possible D gene, resting on 6 matching bases. The TCR comes from a boy in the first two years of life with a congenital heart defect. Donor details come from another sample of the same person, matched by shared clones. In nucleotides, the sequence is TGTGCCAGCACCTCTTTTCCGACTAGAGGTAAAACCTACGAGCAGTACTTC. The encoded protein is CASTSFPTRGKTYEQYF.